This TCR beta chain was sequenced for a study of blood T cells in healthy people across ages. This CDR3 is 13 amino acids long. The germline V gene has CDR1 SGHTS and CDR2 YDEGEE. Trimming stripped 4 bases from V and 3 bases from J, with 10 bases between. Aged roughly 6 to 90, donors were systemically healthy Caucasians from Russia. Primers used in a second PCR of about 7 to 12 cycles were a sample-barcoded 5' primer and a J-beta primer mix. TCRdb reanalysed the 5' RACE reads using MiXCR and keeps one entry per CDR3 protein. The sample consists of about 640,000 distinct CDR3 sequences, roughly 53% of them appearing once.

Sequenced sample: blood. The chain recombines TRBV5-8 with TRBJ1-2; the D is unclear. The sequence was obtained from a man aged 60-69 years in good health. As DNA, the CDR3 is TGTGCCAGCAGCGAGCCATCTTACTATGGCTACACCTTC. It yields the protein CASSEPSYYGYTF. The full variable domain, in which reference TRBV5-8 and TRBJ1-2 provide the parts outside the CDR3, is EAGVTQSPTHLIKTRGQQATLRCSPISGHTSVYWYQQALGLGLQFLLWYDEGEERNRGNFPPRFSGRQFPNYSSELNVNALELEDSALYLCASSEPSYYGYTFGSGTRLTVV.